This T cell receptor (beta chain) was identified in a study of T-cell reconstitution after alpha-beta-depleted transplantation in children. Points from the study as a whole: Surviving thymic progenitors and recipient T cells were the source of high TCRbeta diversity at day 60 in some patients. T-cell numbers and diversity one year post-transplant derived largely from freshly generated T cells. Expanded graft clones numbering several hundred reportedly gave rise to alpha-beta T cells about two months after transplant.

The CDR3 runs to 12 residues. Unmatched junction bases numbered 11, after V lost 6 bases and J lost 15 bases. The library targeted TCRbeta and was prepared with unique molecular identifiers. TCRdb redid the calling of the PCR reads with MiXCR, one entry per CDR3 protein. Here the sample spans roughly 670,000 distinct CDR3 sequences, roughly 13% being singletons. The table lists this clonotype with many counts. The antigen is unknown. V gene TRBV12-3 or TRBV12-4 combines with J gene TRBJ2-1; TRBD1 matches 7 bases. Sequencing was performed on PBMCs, taken before TCRalphabeta/CD19-depleted stem cell transplant. This clonotype was sampled from a girl between 2 and 10 years old with congenital amegakaryocytic thrombocytopenia, due to receive a stem cell transplant. CDR3 protein: CASSPRQGSPFF. The DNA of the CDR3 is TGTGCCAGCAGCCCAAGACAGGGATCCCCGTTCTTC.